Sequencing of this T cell receptor beta chain was carried out in a study of blood T cell repertoires in COVID-19. About the research overall: T cells, B-cell-depleted T cells, or PBMCs provided the cDNA or gDNA that served as material.

V dropped 3 bases and J dropped 0 bases, with 15 bases sitting between them. Germline V gene sequence: CDR1 DFQATT, CDR2 SNEGSKA (reference sequence). The CDR3 sequence is 15 residues long. Study processing details: Reference gene primer amplification gave nucleated cell count estimates. Profiled with immunoSEQ multiplex PCR; TCRdb holds only in-frame clones, not every one. Clone size and the V and J calls come from that table; the DNA yielded D and trimming. The repertoire holds 250,000 to 350,000 clones, with over 75% as singletons. The specimen was peripheral blood. This sequence joins TRBV20-1 and TRBJ2-7, with a weak D call TRBD2 (6 bases). The TCR comes from a woman in her fifties or sixties who had recovered from COVID-19. The CDR3 here is CSASNGGTGSYEQYF. Here the CDR3 DNA reads TGCAGTGCTAGTAATGGGGGGACCGGCTCCTACGAGCAGTACTTC.